The next 28 T cell receptor beta chains were all read from a single sample in a study of OX40 agonist ivuxolimab in advanced cancers. Method: immunoSEQ multiplex PCR; TCRdb's copy keeps in-frame clones and lacks some. The repertoire holds over 80,000 clones, with approximately 90% as singletons. The sample here was CD4+ or CD8+ T cells sorted from blood, taken in a trial of the OX40 agonist ivuxolimab. These receptors all stem from an adult with an advanced solid tumor such as melanoma, head and neck, liver or kidney cancer.

In this sample, this clone turned up once. The V and J genes are TRBV11-3 and TRBJ2-5, with D uncertain. The CDR3 spans 15 residues. Germline CDR1 is SGHNT and CDR2 is YENEEA. With 0 bases removed from V and 0 bases from J, the gap between germline ends came to 8 bases. Here the CDR3 reads CASSLDLRNQETQYF. The DNA of the CDR3 is TGTGCCAGCAGCTTAGATCTCAGAAACCAAGAGACCCAGTACTTC.

This clone was found once. This sequence joins TRBV11-2 and TRBJ2-5; 7 bases fit TRBD2. Looked up from germline, CDR1 is SGHAT and CDR2 is FQNNGV. This CDR3 has 15 residues. Unmatched junction bases numbered 11, after V lost 5 bases and J lost 5 bases. CDR3 region: CASSLRAGARETQYF. The CDR3 nucleotides are TGTGCCAGCAGCCTCCGGGCGGGAGCACGGGAGACCCAGTACTTC.

The chain combines TRBV7-8 with TRBJ1-5, with D unclear. Trimming removed 2 bases at V and 4 bases at J, with 15 bases between. The germline V gene has CDR1 SGHVS and CDR2 FQNEAQ. The CDR3 has 16 residues. Here the CDR3 DNA reads TGTGCCAGCAGCTTAAAGGGTAGTTATTTGAATCAGCCCCAGCATTTT. Its protein is CASSLKGSYLNQPQHF.

The chain has TRBV30 and TRBJ1-1, with D hard to call. V lost 4 bases to trimming and J lost 5 bases, with 17 bases between them. The V gene's germline CDR1 is GTSNPN and CDR2 SVGIG (reference sequence). This CDR3 comprises 14 residues. CDR3 amino acids: CAWNRQTTGTEAFF. DNA of the CDR3: TGTGCCTGGAACCGCCAGACAACGGGGACTGAAGCTTTCTTT.

V and J are TRBV9 and TRBJ2-7, with D possibly matching TRBD1 (6 bases). Germline loops: CDR1 SGDLS, CDR2 YYNGEE. Trimming cost V 4 bases and J 3 bases, with 17 bases left between them. The CDR3 loop spans 15 amino acids. The CDR3 protein is CASSLTGNTNYEQYF. DNA for the CDR3: TGTGCCAGCAGCCTTACAGGGAATACTAACTACGAGCAGTACTTC.

This sequence joins TRBV28 and TRBJ1-3; TRBD1 might be the D (6 bases). Deletions cut 6 bases from V and 2 bases from J, with 14 bases between. CDR3 length: 15 residues. The germline CDR1 and CDR2 sequences are MDHEN and SYDVKM. The CDR3 here is CASSPGGGAGNTIYF. DNA of the CDR3: TGTGCCAGCAGCCCCGGAGGGGGGGCTGGAAACACCATATATTTT.

The chain joins TRBV6-6 to TRBJ2-5, with D tentatively TRBD1 (6 bases). This CDR3 contains 15 residues. V was shortened by 2 bases and J by 1 base, with 11 bases between the two germline ends. CDR1 is MNHNY, CDR2 SVGAGI, per germline (reference sequence). CDR3 sequence reads: CASSYMRQAQETQYF. The CDR3, as DNA: TGTGCCAGCAGTTACATGCGACAGGCCCAAGAGACCCAGTACTTC.

J is TRBJ2-4 and V is TRBV6-1; 8 bases are a match to TRBD2. Germline loops: CDR1 MNHNS, CDR2 SASEGT. This CDR3 comprises 18 residues. After removal of 0 bases from V and 0 bases from J, the junction contained 7 bases not matched to a gene. CDR3: CASSEAWAGGLAKNIQYF. CDR3 nucleotides: TGTGCCAGCAGTGAAGCTTGGGCGGGAGGCCTAGCCAAAAACATTCAGTACTTC.

The chain recombines TRBV11-2 with TRBJ1-1; D is unclear. Trimming left V 5 bases short and J 11 bases short, with 18 bases between. The germline CDR1 and CDR2 sequences are SGHAT and FQNNGV. This CDR3 comprises 13 residues. CDR3 nucleotides: TGTGCCAGCAGCCCCCTCTTTCCAATTGGGGCTTTCTTT. Amino acids: CASSPLFPIGAFF.

The chain couples TRBV27 to TRBJ1-5; D gene unclear. CDR1 and CDR2 (germline): MNHEY, SMNVEV (reference sequence). The CDR3 extends over 15 amino acids. V shed 6 bases and J shed 4 bases, with 16 bases lying between them. The CDR3 DNA follows: TGTGCCAGCAGCCCCGATAGCGGGCCGAATCAGCCCCAGCATTTT. It specifies CASSPDSGPNQPQHF.

The V gene is TRBV5-4, the J gene TRBJ2-7, with D unresolved. V was trimmed by 0 bases and J by 4 bases, leaving 11 bases between them. The CDR3 covers 14 residues. Looked up from germline, CDR1 is SGHNT and CDR2 is YYREEE (reference sequence). The CDR3 spells CASSLDSAVYEQYF. Here the CDR3 DNA reads TGTGCCAGCAGCTTGGACTCCGCCGTTTACGAGCAGTACTTC. Full variable domain (remainder filled in from reference TRBV5-4 and TRBJ2-7): ETGVTQSPTHLIKTRGQQVTLRCSSQSGHNTVSWYQQALGQGPQFIFQYYREEENGRGNFPPRFSGLQFPNYSSELNVNALELDDSALYLCASSLDSAVYEQYFGPGTRLTVT.

This rearrangement joins TRBV28 to TRBJ1-2; TRBD1 is a possible D gene (5 bases). V dropped 7 bases and J dropped 4 bases, with 19 bases sitting between them. CDR1 MDHEN and CDR2 SYDVKM come from the germline V gene. The CDR3 covers 15 residues. CDR3 nucleotide sequence: TGTGCCAGCATCCATGGGCAGGGCGTAAGCTATGGCTACACCTTC. This encodes CASIHGQGVSYGYTF.

V is TRBV29-1 and J is TRBJ1-1, with a weak D call TRBD1 (6 bases). CDR1 is SQVTM and CDR2 is ANQGSEA in the germline V gene. This CDR3 spans 11 amino acids. V was shortened by 5 bases and J by 9 bases, with 13 bases between the two germline ends. This CDR3 reads CSVLIQGKAFF. The CDR3 nucleotides read TGCAGCGTTCTTATACAGGGAAAAGCTTTCTTT.

This chain joins TRBV19 and TRBJ2-2; D is unclear. The V end lost 6 bases, the J end lost 6 bases, and 20 bases lay between the germline ends. The CDR3 covers 16 residues. The germline gives CDR1 LNHDA, CDR2 SQIVND (reference sequence). The CDR3 DNA follows: TGTGCCAGTAGAGATTACCCTGCAGTAAACTCCGGGGAGCTGTTTTTT. Protein: CASRDYPAVNSGELFF.

The V and J genes are TRBV11-3 and TRBJ1-3; TRBD1 is a possible D gene (5 bases). The germline V gene has CDR1 SGHNT and CDR2 YENEEA. CDR3 length: 16 residues. The ends were cut back, 5 bases at V and 3 bases at J, with 17 bases in the middle. The CDR3 DNA reads as TGTGCCAGCAGCCTGGGAGGGACGTCCAGTGGAAACACCATATATTTT. It specifies CASSLGGTSSGNTIYF.

In its sample, this clone was seen once. The CDR3 here is CASSASTGVYEQYF. DNA for the CDR3: TGTGCCAGCTCAGCCAGCACAGGGGTCTACGAGCAGTACTTC. The chain is built from TRBV18 and TRBJ2-7; 7 nucleotides align to TRBD1. The CDR3 consists of 14 residues. Per the germline V gene, CDR1 is KGHSH and CDR2 is LQKENI. J lost 3 bases, V lost 5 bases, and 7 bases had no gene match.

The V gene is TRBV7-2, the J gene TRBJ2-1, with no clear D. There are 12 residues in the CDR3. The V end lost 1 base, the J end lost 9 bases, and 7 bases lay between the germline ends. Looked up from germline, CDR1 is SGHTA and CDR2 is FQGNSA. The CDR3 coding sequence is TGTGCCAGCAGCTTAGTTCTCGGTGAGCAGTTCTTC. This codes for CASSLVLGEQFF.

V and J are TRBV28 and TRBJ2-3; D is uncertain. Trimming stripped 7 bases from V and 1 base from J, with 30 bases between. The CDR3 runs 20 residues. The germline V gene encodes CDR1 MDHEN and CDR2 SYDVKM. The chain's CDR3 is CASTPFGGLSILVGTDTQYF. The CDR3 DNA reads TGTGCCAGCACCCCTTTTGGTGGCCTCTCGATTCTGGTGGGCACAGATACGCAGTATTTT.

CDR3 sequence: CAISESSSSGNTIYF. In DNA, the CDR3 is TGTGCCATCAGTGAGTCCAGCAGCTCTGGAAACACCATATATTTT. V usage is TRBV10-3 and J usage is TRBJ1-3; no reliable D call. This CDR3 contains 15 residues. In germline, CDR1 is ENHRY, CDR2 SYGVKD. V was cut by 0 bases and J by 0 bases, with 6 bases left in between.

This rearrangement joins TRBV19 to TRBJ2-6, with unresolved D. Trimming stripped 5 bases from V and 4 bases from J, with 6 bases between. Germline V CDR1 and CDR2: LNHDA, SQIVND (reference sequence). The CDR3 is 13 residues long. CDR3: CASSVDGANVLTF. The DNA of the CDR3 is TGTGCCAGTAGTGTTGACGGGGCCAACGTCCTGACTTTC.

The chain joins TRBV29-1 to TRBJ2-5, with a tentative D call TRBD1 (6 bases). This CDR3 spans 12 amino acids. Trimming took off 7 bases at V and 3 bases at J, with 12 bases between the two ends. Per the germline V gene, CDR1 is SQVTM and CDR2 is ANQGSEA. CDR3 protein: CSGQENEETQYF. CDR3 DNA: TGCAGCGGACAGGAAAACGAAGAGACCCAGTACTTC.

This clone was detected once. The V gene is TRBV6-1, the J gene TRBJ1-3; no definite D call. CDR1 and CDR2 from the germline V gene are MNHNS and SASEGT. V was pared by 8 bases and J by 2 bases, with 10 bases between. The CDR3 has 13 amino acids. DNA for the CDR3: TGTGCCAGCTTCGGAGGGCCTGGAAACACCATATATTTT. Its protein is CASFGGPGNTIYF.

The chain links TRBV25-1 to TRBJ2-4, with D maybe TRBD1 (5 bases). From germline, CDR1 is MGHDK and CDR2 SYGVNS. This CDR3 comprises 15 residues. V lost 3 bases to trimming and J lost 0 bases, with 9 bases between them. CDR3 residues: CASSETVLAKNIQYF. CDR3 coding DNA: TGTGCCAGCAGTGAGACAGTACTAGCCAAAAACATTCAGTACTTC.

The genes are TRBV21-1 and TRBJ1-1. TRBV21-1 is a recognized pseudogene. The CDR3 is made up of 14 amino acids. The CDR3 spells CASRYPGSSTEAFF. The DNA for the CDR3 is TGTGCCAGCCGCTATCCGGGTTCGAGTACTGAAGCTTTCTTT.

This clone was seen more than once but under ten times. The chain links TRBV5-4 to TRBJ1-6; tentatively, D is TRBD1 (5 bases). In germline, CDR1 is SGHNT, CDR2 YYREEE (reference sequence). V was shortened by 4 bases and J by 5 bases, with 16 bases between the two germline ends. CDR3 length equals 16 residues. This chain's CDR3 is CASSGDSPTNNSPLHF. CDR3 in DNA: TGTGCCAGCAGCGGAGACAGTCCCACCAATAATTCACCCCTCCACTTT.

The chain combines TRBV6-6 with TRBJ2-7, with D uncertain. CDR1 is MNHNY and CDR2 is SVGAGI in the germline V gene (reference sequence). The germline V and J ends were trimmed by 5 bases and 3 bases, with 5 bases remaining between them. The CDR3 runs 11 residues. DNA of the CDR3: TGTGCCAGCAGTAACAGCTACGAGCAGTACTTC. Translation: CASSNSYEQYF.

The chain combines TRBV2 with TRBJ1-1, with D possibly being TRBD1 (5 bases). The V gene lost 10 bases and the J gene lost 1 base, with 19 bases spanning the gap. Germline loops: CDR1 SNHLY, CDR2 FYNNEI. The CDR3 spans 15 residues. The CDR3 loop is CATTTEGLKNTEAFF. Written as DNA, the CDR3 is TGTGCCACCACTACAGAGGGGCTAAAGAACACTGAAGCTTTCTTT.

Worth noting for this clone: A read error may produce the germline difference seen at one junction end. This chain links TRBV28 with TRBJ1-2, with TRBD1 matching 7 bases. The CDR3 covers 14 residues. Germline CDR1 MDHEN, CDR2 SYDVKM. DNA of the CDR3: TGTGCCAGCACTTTACAGGGGCTTAACTATGGCTACACCTTC. As protein: CASTLQGLNYGYTF.